This TCR beta chain was found in a study of metastatic and nonmetastatic thyroid tumors. Every patient underwent thyroid surgery untreated. In the case of this clone: This may come from a read error, since a much larger clone is one base off.

Germline lookup yields CDR1 LGHNA and CDR2 YNFKEQ. The length of the CDR3 is 19 residues. Original methodology: Construction of a distant-metastasis classifier for papillary thyroid cancer relied on CDR3 differences across clinicopathological groups. Using MiXCR, TCRdb re-called clones from the PCR reads. For this entry, the V and J calls and clone size follow TCRdb and not the study's own pipeline. The sample shows around 89,000 clones, 14% to 15% of them seen only once. The chain has TRBV4-2 and TRBJ1-1; D is possibly TRBD1 (6 bases). The sequencing input was blood. This receptor was taken from a female donor with papillary thyroid cancer or a benign thyroid nodule (not recorded which). Some clones in this sample may be carry-over from other donors' samples. The CDR3 loop is CASIQVFRGRGGRNTEAFF. The CDR3 DNA reads as TGTGCCAGCATCCAAGTATTTCGGGGGCGCGGAGGACGAAACACTGAAGCTTTCTTT.